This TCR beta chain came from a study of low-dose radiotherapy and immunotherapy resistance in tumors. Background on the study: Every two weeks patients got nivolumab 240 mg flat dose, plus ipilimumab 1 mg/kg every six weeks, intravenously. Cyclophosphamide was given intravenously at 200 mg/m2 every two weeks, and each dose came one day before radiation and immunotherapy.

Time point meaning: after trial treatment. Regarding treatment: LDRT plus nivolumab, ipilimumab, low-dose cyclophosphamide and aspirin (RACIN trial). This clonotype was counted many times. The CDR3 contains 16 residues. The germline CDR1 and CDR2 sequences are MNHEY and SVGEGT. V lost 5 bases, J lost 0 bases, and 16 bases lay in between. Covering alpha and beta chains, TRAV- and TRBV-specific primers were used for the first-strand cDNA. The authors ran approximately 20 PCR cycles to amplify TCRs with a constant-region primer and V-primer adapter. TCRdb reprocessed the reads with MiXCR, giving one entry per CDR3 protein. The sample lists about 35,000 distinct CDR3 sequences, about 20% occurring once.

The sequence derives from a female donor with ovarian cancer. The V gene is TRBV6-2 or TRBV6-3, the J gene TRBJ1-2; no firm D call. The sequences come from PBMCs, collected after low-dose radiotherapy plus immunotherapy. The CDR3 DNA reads TGTGCCAGCAGTCGCGAGAGCAGGCCATCTAACTATGGCTACACCTTC. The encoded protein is CASSRESRPSNYGYTF.